The clone carrying this T cell receptor (beta chain) was seen a few times. This sample stems from a study of blood T cell repertoires in COVID-19. Turning to the study itself: Samples came from the United States, Italy and Spain, spanning acute and convalescent COVID-19. T cells, B-cell-depleted T cells, or PBMCs supplied cDNA or gDNA.

How the authors handled the data: It was from reference gene primer amplification that nucleated cell counts were estimated. The assay was immunoSEQ multiplex PCR, and TCRdb's table has in-frame clones only and misses some. V and J calls and clone size are as listed in that table; D and trimming were resolved from the DNA. This table holds over 150,000 clones, approximately 88% found once. This CDR3 comprises 12 residues. Per germline, CDR1 LGHDT and CDR2 YNNKEL (reference sequence). Trimming took 6 bases from V and 5 from J, leaving 10 bases between them. Seattle's cohort entered during active infection and was followed longitudinally.

This TCR derives from a woman aged 40 to 50 with COVID-19, enrolled during active disease. Sequenced input: peripheral blood. The chain combines TRBV3-1 (or the pseudogene TRBV3-2) with TRBJ1-1; D unresolved. DNA of the CDR3: TGTGCCAGCAGAGGAACGCGGACTGAAGCTTTCTTT. As protein: CASRGTRTEAFF.